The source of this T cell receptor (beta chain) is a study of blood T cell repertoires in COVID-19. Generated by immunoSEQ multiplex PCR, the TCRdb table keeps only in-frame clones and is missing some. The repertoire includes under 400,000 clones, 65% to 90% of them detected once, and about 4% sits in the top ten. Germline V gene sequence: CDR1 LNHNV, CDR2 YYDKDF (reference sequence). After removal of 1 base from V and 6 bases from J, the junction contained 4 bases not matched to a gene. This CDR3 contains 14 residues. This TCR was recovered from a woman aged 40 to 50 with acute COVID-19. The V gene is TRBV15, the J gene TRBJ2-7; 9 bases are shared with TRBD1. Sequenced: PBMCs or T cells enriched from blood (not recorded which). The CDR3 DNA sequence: TGTGCCACCAGCAGAGGAGGGACAGGGAGCGAGCAGTACTTC. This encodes CATSRGGTGSEQYF.